This T cell receptor beta chain was sequenced in a study of OX40 agonist ivuxolimab in advanced cancers. The protocol was immunoSEQ multiplex PCR, while the TCRdb copy is restricted to in-frame clones and leaves out a portion. The sample holds around 35,000 clones, about 76% seen once. This CDR3 spans 15 amino acids. The ends lost 0 bases at V and 2 bases at J; junction bases unmatched: 4. The V gene's germline CDR1 is SGHRS and CDR2 YFSETQ. The sequencing used CD4+ or CD8+ T cells sorted from blood, collected in a trial of the OX40 agonist ivuxolimab. J is TRBJ2-5 and V is TRBV5-1, with 7 nucleotides matching TRBD1. This TCR came from an adult with an advanced solid tumor such as melanoma, head and neck, liver or kidney cancer. The CDR3 protein is CASSLVPGQQETQYF. The CDR3 DNA reads as TGCGCCAGCAGCTTGGTTCCGGGACAGCAAGAGACCCAGTACTTC.